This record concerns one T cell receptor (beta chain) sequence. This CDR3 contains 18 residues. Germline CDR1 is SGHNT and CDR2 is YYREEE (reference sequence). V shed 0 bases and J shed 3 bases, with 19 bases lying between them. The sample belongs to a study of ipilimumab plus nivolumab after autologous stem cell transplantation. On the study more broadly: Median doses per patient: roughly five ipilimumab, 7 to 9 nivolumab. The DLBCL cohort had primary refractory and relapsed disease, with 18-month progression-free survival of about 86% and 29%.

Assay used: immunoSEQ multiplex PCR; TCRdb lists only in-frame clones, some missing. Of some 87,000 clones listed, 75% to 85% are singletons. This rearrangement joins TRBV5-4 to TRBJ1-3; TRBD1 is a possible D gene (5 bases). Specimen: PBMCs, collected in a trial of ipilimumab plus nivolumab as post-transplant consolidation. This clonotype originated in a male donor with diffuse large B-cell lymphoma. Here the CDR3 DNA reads TGTGCCAGCAGCTTGGAACCAGGGAATTACCGGGATGGAAACACCATATATTTT. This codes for CASSLEPGNYRDGNTIYF.